The clone carrying this TCR beta chain has only a few counts. Its antigen is as yet unknown. These data originate in a study of identical twins. Study conclusions and caveats: Invariant T cells like MAIT and iNKT could partly confound the zero-insertion analyses. Sharing of beta out-of-frame sequences by twins showed a weaker excess. Conclusions came from cross-sectional statistical analysis, not from following the same donors.

TCRdb recomputed calls from the 5' RACE reads with MiXCR, one row per CDR3 protein. The sample includes 700,000 or so distinct CDR3 sequences, 8% to 9% of them seen just once. These data are also associated with another study on yellow fever vaccine responses in identical twins.

The receptor comes from a woman aged 18 to 35 in good health. Specimen: PBMCs.

The CDR3 DNA follows: TGTGCCAGCAGCACCTGGTCAACTTCGAACACCGGGGAGCTGTTTTTT. This gives the protein CASSTWSTSNTGELFF. The V gene is TRBV14, the J gene TRBJ2-2, with D uncertain. This CDR3 comprises 16 residues. CDR1 and CDR2 from the germline V gene are SGHDN and FVKESK. The V and J ends lost 5 bases and 0 bases respectively, with 13 bases between them.